These 11 T cell receptor beta chains were all obtained from the same sample, sequenced in a study of shared clonotypes between healthy human individuals (dated by TCRdb to between 2020 and 2021). CD8 naive samples were CD45RO-negative cells positively selected for CCR7, giving a CD45RA+CCR7+ population that excluded TemRA cells. Library generation was performed with the immunoSEQ multiplex PCR assay. What TCRdb holds here is the immuneACCESS table cut down to in-frame rearrangements. Part of the clones is not present; checked against another copy, under half of the missing clones reflect an unresolved V gene, and the others are unexplained. In this sample the table shows about 1,900,000 clones, approximately 94% of which occur a single time. The biggest ten clones account for less than 1.5% of the sample. Sequencing was carried out using naive CD8+ T cells sorted from blood. Per the publication, the cell subset or site label means: CD45RA+CCR7+. The receptors here all came from a man between 18 and 29 years old in good health.

This clone has a handful of counts. The V call is TRBV7-9, the J call TRBJ2-2, with a possible D match to TRBD2 (6 bases). V was cut by 8 bases and J by 3 bases, with 13 bases left in between. CDR1 and CDR2 (germline): SEHNR, FQNEAQ (reference sequence). The CDR3 is 14 amino acids. The CDR3 spells CASPGSSHTGELFF. CDR3 nucleotides: TGTGCCAGCCCCGGGAGTAGTCACACCGGGGAGCTGTTTTTT.

This chain links TRBV7-8 with TRBJ1-1, with D hard to call. CDR1 is SGHVS and CDR2 is FQNEAQ in the germline V gene. The germline V and J ends were trimmed by 1 base and 1 base, with 7 bases remaining between them. The CDR3 runs 14 residues. As DNA, the CDR3 is TGTGCCAGCAGCTTAGAGGAGGGGAACACTGAAGCTTTCTTT. Its protein is CASSLEEGNTEAFF.

The chain carries TRBV6-5 and TRBJ1-2; 10 positions agree with TRBD1. After removal of 5 bases from V and 3 bases from J, the junction contained 0 bases not matched to a gene. Germline assignment: CDR1 MNHEY and CDR2 SVGAGI. This CDR3 region has 13 residues. CDR3 nucleotides: TGTGCCAGCAGTGGACAGGGGGACTATGGCTACACCTTC. As protein: CASSGQGDYGYTF.

The chain uses TRBV30 and TRBJ2-7; tentatively, D is TRBD2 (7 bases). The CDR3 consists of 14 residues. Per germline, CDR1 GTSNPN and CDR2 SVGIG (reference sequence). The V and J ends lost 0 bases and 2 bases respectively, with 11 bases between them. This CDR3 is CAWSVYGGPYEQYF. In DNA, the CDR3 is TGTGCCTGGAGTGTATACGGGGGGCCCTACGAGCAGTACTTC.

CDR3 protein: CAWSGTENEQYF. The CDR3 DNA reads TGTGCCTGGAGTGGGACGGAGAACGAGCAGTACTTC. This rearrangement joins TRBV30 to TRBJ2-7; D gene ambiguous. The germline V and J ends were trimmed by 1 base and 5 bases, with 9 bases remaining between them. The germline gives CDR1 GTSNPN, CDR2 SVGIG (reference sequence). The CDR3 is made up of 12 amino acids.

The rearrangement uses TRBV5-1 and TRBJ2-5, with 8 bases that match TRBD2. Germline lookup yields CDR1 SGHRS and CDR2 YFSETQ. J lost 5 bases, V lost 4 bases, and 10 bases had no gene match. This CDR3 has 15 residues. Written as DNA, the CDR3 is TGCGCCAGCAGCCCTCGGGAGGGCCTTATCGAGACCCAGTACTTC. Translation gives CASSPREGLIETQYF.

This chain uses TRBV7-9 with TRBJ2-7; D is perhaps TRBD1 (5 bases). The germline CDR1 and CDR2 sequences are SEHNR and FQNEAQ (reference sequence). The CDR3 runs to 14 residues. V lost 1 base and J 5 bases, leaving 12 bases between the germline ends. The CDR3 DNA reads TGTGCCAGCAGCTTAGTTGGTCTAGGGGACGAGCAGTACTTC. Translating it yields CASSLVGLGDEQYF.

A remark on this clone: This same CDR3 is encoded by further DNA sequences in the sample. V gene TRBV4-1 combines with J gene TRBJ2-7; 7 bases are a match to TRBD2. CDR1 is MGHRA, CDR2 YSYEKL, per germline. The CDR3 is 15 amino acids. V lost 0 bases to trimming and J lost 0 bases; unmatched junction nucleotides: 2. CDR3 sequence: CASSQEGGSSYEQYF. In nucleotides, the CDR3 is TGCGCCAGCAGCCAAGAGGGGGGGAGCTCCTACGAGCAGTACTTC.

This rearrangement joins TRBV18 to TRBJ2-2; D is ambiguous. CDR1 is KGHSH and CDR2 is LQKENI in the germline V gene. This CDR3 is built from 15 residues. V was pared by 1 base and J by 0 bases, with 6 bases between. This chain's CDR3 is CASSPLFANTGELFF. In DNA, the CDR3 is TGTGCCAGCTCACCACTATTTGCGAACACCGGGGAGCTGTTTTTT.

The CDR3 DNA sequence: TGTGCCAGCAGCTCCTCCTCTTGGAATGAGCAGTTCTTC. Translation gives CASSSSSWNEQFF. The chain carries TRBV7-2 and TRBJ2-1; D not certain. Germline V lookup: CDR1 SGHTA, CDR2 FQGNSA. The CDR3 extends over 13 amino acids. Trimming shortened V by 4 bases and J by 7 bases, and 11 bases separated the two germline ends. The variable domain in full, completed from reference TRBV7-2 and TRBJ2-1, reads GAGVSQSPSNKVTEKGKDVELRCDPISGHTALYWYRQSLGQGLEFLIYFQGNSAPDKSGLPSDRFSAERTGGSVSTLTIQRTQQEDSAVYLCASSSSSWNEQFFGPGTRLTVL.

The V gene is TRBV6-1, the J gene TRBJ1-2, with 7 bases identical to TRBD1. The germline gives CDR1 MNHNS, CDR2 SASEGT. The CDR3 totals 14 residues. J lost 6 bases, V lost 1 base, and 5 bases had no gene match. The CDR3: CASSEGDSFHGYTF. CDR3 DNA sequence: TGTGCCAGCAGTGAAGGGGACAGCTTCCATGGCTACACCTTC.